The T cell receptor beta chain described here comes from a study of tumor T cells in aggressive B-cell lymphoma. This table comes from immunoSEQ multiplex PCR, and its TCRdb copy is limited to in-frame clones, with some not included. The table lists some 2,400 clones, over 75% of them singletons. Germline assignment: CDR1 MDHEN and CDR2 SYDVKM. V was trimmed by 3 bases and J by 9 bases, leaving 12 bases between them. The CDR3 spans 13 residues. The sequenced sample was tumor tissue. The chain uses TRBV28 and TRBJ1-5; no clear D. The receptor comes from an adult with diffuse large B cell lymphoma. CDR3 coding DNA: TGTGCCAGCAGTTTGCGGGTCGTTCGGCCCCAGCATTTT. Residues: CASSLRVVRPQHF.